The clone carrying this T cell receptor (beta chain) appeared many times. Its antigen is currently unknown. These data originate in a study of glioma-infiltrating T cells. Study-wide context: Low-grade gliomas were grade II; glioblastomas were grade IV at initial diagnosis. Before surgery, glioma patients received dexamethasone for at most six days.

The iRepertoire nested amplicon-rescue multiplex PCR amplified TCR alpha and beta CDR3s from RNA. MiXCR, applied by TCRdb to the multiplex PCR reads, yields one record per CDR3 protein. Altogether fewer than 500,000 distinct CDR3 sequences are present, around 38% being singletons, with the ten largest covering around 12%. V gave up 6 bases and J gave up 0 bases; unmatched junction bases: 7. The CDR3 length is 16 residues. Germline V lookup: CDR1 MDHEN, CDR2 SYDVKM. The study's findings and limits: Above-expected tissue-blood divergence occurred in all gliomas, most in low-grade ones.

The chain carries TRBV28 and TRBJ2-1, with 8 bases identical to TRBD2. The clonotype originates from a human donor with low-grade glioma or glioblastoma, undergoing nonglioma brain surgery, or in good health (not recorded which). The sample was glioma tissue, nonneoplastic brain tissue, or PBMCs (not recorded which). CDR3 sequence: CASRLAGASSYNEQFF. The CDR3 DNA is TGTGCCAGCAGGCTAGCGGGTGCTAGCTCCTACAATGAGCAGTTCTTC.